This T cell receptor (beta chain) was recorded in a study of shared clonotypes between healthy human individuals. Comment on this clone: The antigen is not known. This specimen includes other DNA sequences encoding the same CDR3.

General observations from the study: Clonotypes shared by all four sorted-subset donors had higher generation probabilities than non-shared clonotypes.

V lost 0 bases to trimming and J lost 5 bases, with 11 bases between them. Germline V gene data show CDR1 as SGHRS and CDR2 as YFSETQ. The CDR3 has 14 residues. Tens of thousands of T cell genomes (around 200 ng DNA) went into each sorted-subset replicate. Some clones are missing from TCRdb's copy, which holds only in-frame ones; the method was immunoSEQ multiplex PCR. This table holds 1 million to 1.2 million clones, around three quarters found once. Among the donors, all were Caucasian adults who lived in Nashville, Tennessee. Naive CD4+ cells were CD45RA-selected; the remaining cells were memory. The chain carries TRBV5-1 and TRBJ1-2; TRBD1 might be the D (5 bases). This clonotype originated in a man aged 18-30 years in good health. Some clones in this sample may be carry-over from other donors' samples. The sequenced sample was memory CD4+ T cells from PBMCs. Subset noted: CD45RA-negative fraction. CDR3 region: CASSLGQGSYGYTF. CDR3 bases: TGCGCCAGCAGCTTGGGGCAGGGTAGTTATGGCTACACCTTC.